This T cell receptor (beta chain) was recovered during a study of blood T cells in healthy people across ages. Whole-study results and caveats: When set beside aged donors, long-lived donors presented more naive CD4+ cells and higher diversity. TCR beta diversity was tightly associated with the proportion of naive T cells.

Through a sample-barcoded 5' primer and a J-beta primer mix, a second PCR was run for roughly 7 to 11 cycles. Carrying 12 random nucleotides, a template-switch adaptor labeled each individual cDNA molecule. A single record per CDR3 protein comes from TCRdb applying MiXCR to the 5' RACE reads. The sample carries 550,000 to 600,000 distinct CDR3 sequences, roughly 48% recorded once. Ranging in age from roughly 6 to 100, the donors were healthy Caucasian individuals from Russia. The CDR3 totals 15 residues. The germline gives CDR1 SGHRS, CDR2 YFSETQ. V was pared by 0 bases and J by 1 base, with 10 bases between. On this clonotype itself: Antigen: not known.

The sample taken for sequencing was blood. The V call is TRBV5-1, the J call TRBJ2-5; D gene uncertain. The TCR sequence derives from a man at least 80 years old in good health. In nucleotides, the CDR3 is TGCGCCAGCAGCTTGGCCCCAGGATTCCAAGAGACCCAGTACTTC. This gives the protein CASSLAPGFQETQYF.